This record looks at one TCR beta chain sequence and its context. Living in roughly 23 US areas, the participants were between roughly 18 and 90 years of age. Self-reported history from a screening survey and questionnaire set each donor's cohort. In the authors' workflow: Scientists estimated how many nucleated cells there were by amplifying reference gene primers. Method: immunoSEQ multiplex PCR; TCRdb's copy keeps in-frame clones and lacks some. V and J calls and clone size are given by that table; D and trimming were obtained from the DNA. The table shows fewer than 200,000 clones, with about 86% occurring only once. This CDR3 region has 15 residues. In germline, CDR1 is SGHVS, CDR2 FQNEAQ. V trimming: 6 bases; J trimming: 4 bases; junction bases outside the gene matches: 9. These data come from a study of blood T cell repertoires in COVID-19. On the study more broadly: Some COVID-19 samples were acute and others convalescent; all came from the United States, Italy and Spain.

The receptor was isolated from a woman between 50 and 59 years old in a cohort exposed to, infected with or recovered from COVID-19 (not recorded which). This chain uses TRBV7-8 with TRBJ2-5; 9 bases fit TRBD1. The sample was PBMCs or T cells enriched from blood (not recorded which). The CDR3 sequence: CASRTRPGQGETQYF. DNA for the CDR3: TGTGCCAGCAGGACACGACCGGGACAGGGAGAGACCCAGTACTTC.